Here is one TCR beta chain with its context. The data stem from a study of early stage breast cancer tumors. The CDR3 sequence is 13 residues long. V was shortened by 5 bases and J by 2 bases, with 9 bases between the two germline ends. Germline V gene lookup returns CDR1 WNHNN and CDR2 SYGVQD (reference sequence). Produced via immunoSEQ multiplex PCR; TCRdb's table is partial and in-frame only. Of about 3,200 clones listed, roughly 60% are singletons. The sequence derives from a person in their forties with breast cancer. The gene calls are TRBV10-1 and TRBJ1-2; no clear D gene. The sequencing sample was made of breast tumor tissue. The CDR3 spells CASSQQPNYGYTF. CDR3 bases: TGCGCCAGCAGTCAACAGCCAAACTATGGCTACACCTTC.